The 25 T cell receptor beta chains below come from one sample, sequenced in a study of shared clonotypes between healthy human individuals. Using immunoSEQ multiplex PCR, the repertoire was profiled, and TCRdb retains in-frame clones only, with some absent. Here the sample spans about 460,000 clones, roughly three quarters being singletons. The material sequenced was PBMCs. The source of these receptors is a woman aged 40 to 50 in good health. Some clones in this sample may be carry-over from other donors' samples.

J is TRBJ2-1 and V is TRBV28; D may match TRBD1 or TRBD2 (5 bases each). Trimming stripped 3 bases from V and 5 bases from J, with 11 bases between. The CDR3 has 14 residues. Germline assignment: CDR1 MDHEN and CDR2 SYDVKM. CDR3 DNA sequence: TGTGCCAGCAGTTTCGTGGGGGTACACAATGAGCAGTTCTTC. Translating gives CASSFVGVHNEQFF.

This chain uses TRBV7-8 with TRBJ2-7; TRBD2 is a possible D gene (6 bases). V was trimmed by 1 base and J by 7 bases, leaving 17 bases between them. The CDR3 runs 15 residues. CDR1 is SGHVS and CDR2 is FQNEAQ in the germline V gene. This CDR3 reads CASSLVGGGEWEQYF. The CDR3 region has the DNA TGTGCCAGCAGCTTAGTGGGGGGAGGCGAGTGGGAGCAGTACTTC. Together with reference TRBV7-8 and TRBJ2-7, the CDR3 gives the full variable domain: GAGVSQSPRYKVAKRGQDVALRCDPISGHVSLFWYQQALGQGPEFLTYFQNEAQLDKSGLPSDRFFAERPEGSVSTLKIQRTQQEDSAVYLCASSLVGGGEWEQYFGPGTRLTVT.

J is TRBJ2-3 and V is TRBV7-2; 8 bases match TRBD2. The germline V gene encodes CDR1 SGHTA and CDR2 FQGNSA. The CDR3 contains 14 residues. V shed 6 bases, J shed 1 base, and the junction held 3 bases outside the gene matches. Here the CDR3 reads CASRIAGRTDTQYF. CDR3 DNA: TGTGCCAGCAGGATAGCGGGACGCACAGATACGCAGTATTTT. Full variable domain (missing parts from reference TRBV7-2 and TRBJ2-3): GAGVSQSPSNKVTEKGKDVELRCDPISGHTALYWYRQSLGQGLEFLIYFQGNSAPDKSGLPSDRFSAERTGGSVSTLTIQRTQQEDSAVYLCASRIAGRTDTQYFGPGTRLTVL.

This clone was recorded many times. V gene TRBV28 combines with J gene TRBJ2-1, with TRBD2 matching over 10 bases. V gave up 8 bases and J gave up 10 bases; unmatched junction bases: 8. This CDR3 contains 13 residues. Germline CDR1 reads MDHEN; CDR2 reads SYDVKM. CDR3 sequence: CASRPSGSQEQFF. The CDR3 region has the DNA TGTGCCAGCCGGCCTAGCGGGAGCCAGGAGCAGTTCTTC.

The J gene is TRBJ2-7, the V gene TRBV28; TRBD1 agrees at 8 bases. Germline-derived CDR1 and CDR2 are MDHEN and SYDVKM. The CDR3 contains 17 residues. Trimming took 5 bases from V and 1 from J; bases not matched to a gene: 13. CDR3 nucleotides: TGTGCCAGCAGTCCCCTAGGGACAGGAGGCGAATCCTACGAGCAGTACTTC. This encodes CASSPLGTGGESYEQYF.

The V gene is TRBV29-1, the J gene TRBJ1-2; 8 bases match TRBD1. This CDR3 comprises 13 residues. The V gene end was trimmed by 4 bases and the J gene end by 3 bases; junction bases not matched to a gene: 4. In germline, CDR1 is SQVTM, CDR2 ANQGSEA. The chain's CDR3 is CSVGTGMDYGYTF. The CDR3, as DNA: TGCAGCGTTGGGACAGGGATGGACTATGGCTACACCTTC. Supplemented by reference TRBV29-1 and TRBJ1-2, the full variable domain reads SAVISQKPSRDICQRGTSLTIQCQVDSQVTMMFWYRQQPGQSLTLIATANQGSEATYESGFVIDKFPISRPNLTFSTLTVSNMSPEDSSIYLCSVGTGMDYGYTFGSGTRLTVV.

The gene calls are TRBV5-6 and TRBJ2-7; TRBD2 aligns across 9 bases. Germline V CDR1 and CDR2: SGHDT, YYEEEE. The CDR3 consists of 14 residues. V dropped 4 bases and J dropped 6; count of bases not matched to a gene: 8. The CDR3 nucleotides are TGTGCCAGCAGCCCTTGGGGACTAGCTGTCGAGCAGTACTTC. Encoded protein: CASSPWGLAVEQYF.

The chain joins TRBV5-4 to TRBJ2-7; 14 positions agree with TRBD2. This CDR3 region has 16 residues. Germline V gene data show CDR1 as SGHNT and CDR2 as YYREEE (reference sequence). V gave up 4 bases and J gave up 2 bases; unmatched junction bases: 5. The CDR3 region is CASSKPGLAGAYEQYF. CDR3 nucleotides: TGTGCCAGCAGCAAGCCGGGACTAGCGGGAGCCTACGAGCAGTACTTC. Based on the CDR3 plus reference TRBV5-4 and TRBJ2-7, the full variable domain is ETGVTQSPTHLIKTRGQQVTLRCSSQSGHNTVSWYQQALGQGPQFIFQYYREEENGRGNFPPRFSGLQFPNYSSELNVNALELDDSALYLCASSKPGLAGAYEQYFGPGTRLTVT.

This clone came up a few times. It may be a read error: a sequence one base away is much more abundant. The sample contains more than one DNA sequence encoding this CDR3. The chain joins TRBV5-1 to TRBJ1-3, with a weak D call TRBD1 (5 bases). In germline, CDR1 is SGHRS, CDR2 YFSETQ. CDR3 length equals 15 residues. For the CDR3, the DNA is TGCGCCAGCAGCTTGGCGTTGGGGCAGTCCAACACCATATACTTT. This codes for CASSLALGQSNTIYF.

About this clone: Its ends do not fully match the called genes, so a read error is possible. J is TRBJ2-7 and V is TRBV4-2, with D perhaps TRBD2 (6 bases). The CDR3 covers 15 residues. Germline V gene data show CDR1 as LGHNA and CDR2 as YNFKEQ. The CDR3 DNA reads as TGTGCCAGTAGCCAAGAGGCTCTAGCGATCTACGAGCAGTACTTC. Translation gives CASSQEALAIYEQYF.

The J gene is TRBJ2-2, the V gene TRBV6-1; unclear D gene. From germline, CDR1 is MNHNS and CDR2 SASEGT. V dropped 8 bases and J dropped 1 base, with 11 bases sitting between them. This CDR3 comprises 14 residues. In DNA form, the CDR3 reads TGTGCCAGCTCTAGGCAGGAGAACACCGGGGAGCTGTTTTTT. Amino acids: CASSRQENTGELFF.

The genes are TRBV27 and TRBJ2-1; tentatively, D is TRBD1 or TRBD2 (5 bases each). The germline V gene has CDR1 MNHEY and CDR2 SMNVEV (reference sequence). V was clipped by 3 bases and J by 6 bases, with 9 bases between them. CDR3 size: 13 residues. The CDR3 DNA is TGTGCCAGCAGTTTGTCGGGGACCAATGAGCAGTTCTTC. This gives the protein CASSLSGTNEQFF.

Worth noting for this clone: Since a far larger clone is one base different, this is likely a read error. The chain uses TRBV6-4 and TRBJ2-6; D perhaps matches TRBD1 (5 bases). The CDR3 runs to 15 residues. Germline V CDR1 and CDR2: MRHNA, SNTAGT. CDR3: CASSDDSSGANALTF. CDR3 bases: TGTGCCAGCAGTGACGACAGCTCTGGGGCCAACGCCCTGACTTTC.

Remarks on this clone: A read error is the likely source, as a far larger clone sits one nucleotide away. This chain uses TRBV27 with TRBJ1-1; no clear D. V was trimmed by 1 base and J by 8 bases, leaving 11 bases between them. Germline V lookup: CDR1 MNHEY, CDR2 SMNVEV (reference sequence). The CDR3 has 13 amino acids. CDR3 bases: TGTGCCAGCAGTTTATGGGGATCCTGGGAAGCTTTCTTT. This codes for CASSLWGSWEAFF.

As for this clone: This likely traces to a read error, being one base from a far larger clone. Other DNA sequences in this specimen translate into the identical CDR3. J is TRBJ1-1 and V is TRBV2; 9 positions agree with TRBD1. Germline loops: CDR1 SNHLY, CDR2 FYNNEI. The CDR3 is made up of 13 amino acids. CDR3 amino acids: CASRADRGSEAFF. In nucleotides, the CDR3 is TGTGCCAGCAGGGCGGACAGGGGCTCTGAAGCTTTCTTC.

About this clone itself: This probably arose from a read error, given a far larger clone one base away. This specimen includes other DNA sequences encoding the same CDR3. The CDR3 sequence: CASSVVGTRERNQPQHF. The CDR3 DNA follows: TGTGCCAGCAGCGTGGTTGGTACCAGGGAGCGCAATCAGCCCCAGCATTTT. The V and J genes are TRBV9 and TRBJ1-5, with a weak D call TRBD1 (5 bases). This CDR3 is built from 17 residues. V dropped 2 bases and J dropped 2 bases, with 17 bases sitting between them. Germline assignment: CDR1 SGDLS and CDR2 YYNGEE.

As for this clone: It is likely a read error: a sequence one base away is far more abundant. This chain links TRBV4-2 with TRBJ2-3; D may be TRBD2 (6 bases). The V gene's germline CDR1 is LGHNA and CDR2 YNFKEQ. This CDR3 spans 17 amino acids. V dropped 0 bases and J dropped 7 bases, with 20 bases sitting between them. CDR3 in DNA: TGTGCCAGCAGCCAAGATACTAGCAGGAGGTTGGTAAATACGCAGTATTTT. Translating it yields CASSQDTSRRLVNTQYF.

Concerning this clone itself: Given a much more abundant clone one base away, this may be a read error. V is TRBV29-1 and J is TRBJ2-1, with D possibly being TRBD1 (6 bases). CDR3 length equals 14 residues. CDR1 is SQVTM, CDR2 ANQGSEA, per germline. CDR3 nucleotide sequence: TGCAGCGTTGACCTGGACAGCGCCTACAATGAGCGGTTCTTC. Protein sequence: CSVDLDSAYNERFF.

The chain combines TRBV19 with TRBJ1-2; D possibly corresponds to TRBD1 (6 bases). The CDR3 loop spans 15 amino acids. The germline CDR1 and CDR2 sequences are LNHDA and SQIVND (reference sequence). V was clipped by 3 bases and J by 5 bases, with 16 bases between them. The CDR3 DNA reads as TGTGCCAGTAGTATCTCGGTGGACAGATTGTATGGCTACACCTTC. Protein product: CASSISVDRLYGYTF.

This chain joins TRBV5-6 and TRBJ1-4, with unresolved D. Germline V gene sequence: CDR1 SGHDT, CDR2 YYEEEE. The CDR3 is 14 amino acids. Trimming took 0 bases from V and 7 from J, leaving 10 bases between them. The CDR3, as DNA: TGTGCCAGCAGCTTGGGGACGGTATCTGAAAAACTGTTTTTT. Its protein product is CASSLGTVSEKLFF.

A word on this clone: This sequence may be a read error, since a much larger clone differs from it by one base. Other DNA sequences in this sample translate to the same CDR3. CDR3 DNA: TGTGCCAGCAGTACCCGACAGGGGCCAGAGGACGAGCAGTACTTC. Its protein is CASSTRQGPEDEQYF. J is TRBJ2-7 and V is TRBV27, with 8 bases identical to TRBD1. V was clipped by 5 bases and J by 5 bases; unmatched bases: 11. This CDR3 comprises 15 residues. Germline V lookup: CDR1 MNHEY, CDR2 SMNVEV (reference sequence).

This clone was counted only a few times. The chain recombines TRBV6-4 with TRBJ2-1; perhaps TRBD2 as D (5 bases). Deletions cut 0 bases from V and 9 bases from J, with 15 bases between. The germline V gene has CDR1 MRHNA and CDR2 SNTAGT. This CDR3 has 15 amino acids. The chain's CDR3 is CASSDSRNEGGEQFF. The CDR3 DNA follows: TGTGCCAGCAGTGACTCGAGGAATGAGGGCGGTGAGCAGTTCTTC.

This chain connects TRBV6-5 to TRBJ2-7; TRBD2 matches 14 bases. Germline loops: CDR1 MNHEY, CDR2 SVGAGI. This CDR3 comprises 16 residues. The V gene end was trimmed by 3 bases and the J gene end by 7 bases; junction bases not matched to a gene: 8. The chain's CDR3 is CASSYLGTSGSREQYF. The CDR3 bases are TGTGCCAGCAGTTATTTAGGGACTAGCGGGAGTCGGGAGCAGTACTTC.

As concerns this clone: Only one base separates this from a far larger clonotype, so it likely reflects a read error. This sequence joins TRBV7-2 and TRBJ1-2; D gene uncertain. This CDR3 has 14 residues. The germline V gene has CDR1 SGHTA and CDR2 FQGNSA. CDR3 in amino acids: CASSLASGDYGHTF. CDR3 DNA: TGTGCCAGCAGCTTAGCCAGCGGGGATTATGGCCACACCTTC. The variable domain in full, completed from reference TRBV7-2 and TRBJ1-2, reads GAGVSQSPSNKVTEKGKDVELRCDPISGHTALYWYRQSLGQGLEFLIYFQGNSAPDKSGLPSDRFSAERTGGSVSTLTIQRTQQEDSAVYLCASSLASGDYGHTFGSGTRLTVV.

V and J are TRBV19 and TRBJ1-5, with 8 positions matching TRBD1. Per the germline V gene, CDR1 is LNHDA and CDR2 is SQIVND (reference sequence). After removal of 6 bases from V and 5 bases from J, the junction contained 3 bases not matched to a gene. The CDR3 extends over 13 amino acids. This chain's CDR3 is CASSKTGDQPQHF. CDR3 DNA: TGTGCCAGTAGCAAGACAGGGGATCAGCCCCAGCATTTT.